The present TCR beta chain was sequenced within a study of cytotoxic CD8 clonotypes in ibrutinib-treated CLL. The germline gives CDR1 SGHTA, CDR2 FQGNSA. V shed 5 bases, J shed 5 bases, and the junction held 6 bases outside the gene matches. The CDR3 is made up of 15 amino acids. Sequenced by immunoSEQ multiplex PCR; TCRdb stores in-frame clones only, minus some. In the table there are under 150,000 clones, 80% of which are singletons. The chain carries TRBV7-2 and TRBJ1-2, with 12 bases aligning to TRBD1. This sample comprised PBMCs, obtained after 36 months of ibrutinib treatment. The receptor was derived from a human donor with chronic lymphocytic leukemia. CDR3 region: CASSPRDRGRYGYTF. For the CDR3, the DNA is TGTGCCAGCAGCCCGCGGGACAGGGGGCGATATGGCTACACCTTC.